The present TCR beta chain was sequenced within a study of immune evolution from preneoplasia to lung adenocarcinoma. As concerns this clone: Its matching antigen is unknown.

Sequencing was performed with immunoSEQ multiplex PCR; in TCRdb, only in-frame clones are kept and a portion is missing. This sample has 3,500 to 4,500 clones, with approximately 90% found just once. Study-level findings and limits: From normal lung to invasive adenocarcinoma, top clone frequencies appeared to decrease.

This clonotype was obtained from a donor at least 70 years old with lung adenocarcinoma. The sequenced sample was FFPE minimally invasive lung adenocarcinoma tissue.

The CDR3 DNA sequence: TGTGCCAGCAACCCGGAAGGAGGAGAGACCCAGTACTTC. This encodes CASNPEGGETQYF. The chain employs TRBV9 and TRBJ2-5, with a possible D match to TRBD2 (5 bases). The CDR3 consists of 13 residues. The germline V and J ends were trimmed by 6 bases and 4 bases, with 13 bases remaining between them. Germline values: CDR1 SGDLS, CDR2 YYNGEE. The complete variable domain, with remaining parts taken from reference TRBV9 and TRBJ2-5, reads DSGVTQTPKHLITATGQRVTLRCSPRSGDLSVYWYQQSLDQGLQFLIQYYNGEERAKGNILERFSAQQFPDLHSELNLSSLELGDSALYFCASNPEGGETQYFGPGTRLLVL.